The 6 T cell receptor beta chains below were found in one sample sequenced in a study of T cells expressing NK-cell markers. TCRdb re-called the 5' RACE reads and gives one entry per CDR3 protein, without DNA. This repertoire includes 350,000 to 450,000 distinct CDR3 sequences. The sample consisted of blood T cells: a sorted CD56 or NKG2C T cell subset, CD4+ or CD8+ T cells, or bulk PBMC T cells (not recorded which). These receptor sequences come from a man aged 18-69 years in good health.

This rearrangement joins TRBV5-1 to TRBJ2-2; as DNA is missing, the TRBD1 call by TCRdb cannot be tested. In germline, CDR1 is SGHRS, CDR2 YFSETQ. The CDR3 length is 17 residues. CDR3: CASSLELWGRGTGELFF.

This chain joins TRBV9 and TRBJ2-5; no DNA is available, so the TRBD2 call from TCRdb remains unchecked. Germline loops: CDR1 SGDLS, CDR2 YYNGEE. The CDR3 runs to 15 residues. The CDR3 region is CASSVGFSGQETQYF. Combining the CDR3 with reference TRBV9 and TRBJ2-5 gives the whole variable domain DSGVTQTPKHLITATGQRVTLRCSPRSGDLSVYWYQQSLDQGLQFLIQYYNGEERAKGNILERFSAQQFPDLHSELNLSSLELGDSALYFCASSVGFSGQETQYFGPGTRLLVL.

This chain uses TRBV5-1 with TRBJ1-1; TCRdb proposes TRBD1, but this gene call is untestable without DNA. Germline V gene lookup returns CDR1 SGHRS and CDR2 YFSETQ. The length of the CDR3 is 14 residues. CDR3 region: CASSHREENTEAFF.

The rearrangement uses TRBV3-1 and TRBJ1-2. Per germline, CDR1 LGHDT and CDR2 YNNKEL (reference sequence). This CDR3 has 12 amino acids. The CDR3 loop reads CASSQQHYGYTF.

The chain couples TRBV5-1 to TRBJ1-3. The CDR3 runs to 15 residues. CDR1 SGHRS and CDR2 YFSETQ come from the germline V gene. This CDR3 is CASSQMGYHGNTIYF.

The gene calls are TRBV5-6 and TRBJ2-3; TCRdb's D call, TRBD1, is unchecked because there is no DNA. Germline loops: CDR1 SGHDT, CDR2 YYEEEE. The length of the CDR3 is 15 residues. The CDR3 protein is CASSYEASGADTQYF.